This TCR beta chain was captured by sequencing in a study of T cells in localized non-small cell lung cancer. Data came from immunoSEQ multiplex PCR; TCRdb stores just in-frame clones and leaves some out. The sample comprises about 2,700 clones, approximately 17% of which are singletons, and 12% rests with the top ten. The CDR3 is 13 residues long. CDR1 and CDR2 from the germline V gene are SQVTM and ANQGSEA. Trimming pared 1 base from V and 4 bases from J, leaving 10 bases between. Source: lung tumor tissue, taken before any cancer treatment. The chain links TRBV29-1 to TRBJ1-1; D is undetermined. The receptor was isolated from a man aged 40 to 75 with stage I lung adenocarcinoma. The CDR3 region has the DNA TGCAGCGTTGAAGGGGCAGCGCGCACTGAAGCTTTCTTT. Translation gives CSVEGAARTEAFF.